What follows are 11 T cell receptor beta chains derived from one specimen sequenced in a study of low-dose radiotherapy and immunotherapy resistance in tumors. TRAV and TRBV primers primed cDNA for both TCRalpha and TCRbeta. TCR amplification involved roughly 21 PCR cycles with a constant-region primer and V-primer adapter. In TCRdb, the reads were re-called with MiXCR into one record per CDR3 protein. The data contain roughly 40,000 distinct CDR3 sequences, less than 30% of them singletons. Described time point: after trial treatment. Specified treatment: LDRT plus nivolumab, ipilimumab, low-dose cyclophosphamide and aspirin (RACIN trial). The specimen comprised PBMCs, sampled after low-dose radiotherapy plus immunotherapy. The receptors shown here come from a male donor with prostate cancer.

In its sample, this clonotype was seen many times. DNA of the CDR3: TGTGCCACCAGCAGCGGGACAGGGGTTAGCAATCAGCCCCAGCATTTT. Amino acid sequence: CATSSGTGVSNQPQHF. V gene TRBV15 combines with J gene TRBJ1-5; 10 bases fit TRBD1. The length of the CDR3 is 16 residues. Germline CDR1 and CDR2: LNHNV and YYDKDF (reference sequence). Germline trimming cut 3 bases from V and 0 bases from J; bases unmatched to any gene: 2.

In this sample, this clonotype turned up many times. V usage is TRBV2 and J usage is TRBJ2-7; TRBD1 matches 8 bases. The CDR3 runs to 14 residues. The V gene end was trimmed by 11 bases and the J gene end by 2 bases; junction bases not matched to a gene: 11. Germline V gives CDR1 SNHLY, CDR2 FYNNEI. The CDR3 nucleotides read TGTGCCTGCTCCCGGGACAGGAGGGCCTACGAGCAGTACTTC. The encoded protein is CACSRDRRAYEQYF.

There are many counts of this clonotype. This chain uses TRBV5-1 with TRBJ2-4; 10 bases match TRBD2. The germline CDR1 and CDR2 sequences are SGHRS and YFSETQ. V was clipped by 2 bases and J by 6 bases; unmatched bases: 2. The length of the CDR3 is 14 residues. The CDR3 DNA reads TGCGCCAGCAGCTTTACTAGCGGGGCAAACATTCAGTACTTC. Its translation is CASSFTSGANIQYF. Complete variable domain (other parts from reference TRBV5-1 and TRBJ2-4): KAGVTQTPRYLIKTRGQQVTLSCSPISGHRSVSWYQQTPGQGLQFLFEYFSETQRNKGNFPGRFSGRQFSNSRSEMNVSTLELGDSALYLCASSFTSGANIQYFGAGTRLSVL.

The rearrangement links TRBV25-1 to TRBJ2-1; D gene unclear. This CDR3 is built from 14 residues. Germline V gene lookup returns CDR1 MGHDK and CDR2 SYGVNS. The germline V and J ends were trimmed by 3 bases and 10 bases, with 16 bases remaining between them. The CDR3 DNA sequence: TGTGCCAGCAGTGATTGGGGATGGACCTACGAGCAGTTCTTC. Amino acids: CASSDWGWTYEQFF.

The chain employs TRBV7-6 and TRBJ2-2, with 10 bases identical to TRBD1. This CDR3 contains 16 residues. The germline V gene encodes CDR1 SGHVS and CDR2 FNYEAQ. The junction had 4 bases not matched to a gene; V was cut back by 5 bases and J by 1 base. CDR3 DNA: TGTGCCAGCAGCGGCGGACAGGGGGTGAACACCGGGGAGCTGTTTTTT. As protein: CASSGGQGVNTGELFF. Full variable domain (rest looked up from reference TRBV7-6 and TRBJ2-2): GAGVSQSPRYKVTKRGQDVALRCDPISGHVSLYWYRQALGQGPEFLTYFNYEAQQDKSGLPNDRFSAERPEGSISTLTIQRTEQRDSAMYRCASSGGQGVNTGELFFGEGSRLTVL.

The chain couples TRBV12-5 to TRBJ1-1; D remains unclear. The CDR3 contains 13 residues. In germline, CDR1 is LGHNT, CDR2 FRNRAP. V dropped 1 base and J dropped 5 bases, with 8 bases sitting between them. CDR3 sequence: CASGLGRGTEAFF. The CDR3 DNA follows: TGTGCTAGTGGTTTGGGGCGTGGGACTGAAGCTTTCTTT.

In its sample, this clonotype was seen a few times. The CDR3 DNA is TGTGCCACCGGACAGGACAAAGACTATGGCTACACCTTC. This codes for CATGQDKDYGYTF. The chain has TRBV24-1 and TRBJ1-2; 7 bases line up with TRBD1. The CDR3 sequence is 13 residues long. Germline CDR1 is KGHDR and CDR2 is SFDVKD. After removal of 9 bases from V and 3 bases from J, the junction contained 6 bases not matched to a gene.

V is TRBV5-5 and J is TRBJ2-1; 7 bases fit TRBD2. V shed 3 bases and J 0 bases; nucleotides not matched to a gene: 3. The length of the CDR3 is 15 residues. The germline V gene has CDR1 SGHKS and CDR2 YYEKEE (reference sequence). The DNA of the CDR3 is TGTGCCAGCAGCTGGGCTAGCGGCTCCTACAATGAGCAGTTCTTC. Protein product: CASSWASGSYNEQFF.

There are many counts of this clonotype. This chain uses TRBV29-1 with TRBJ1-3, with a possible D match to TRBD1 (6 bases). Germline loops: CDR1 SQVTM, CDR2 ANQGSEA. V lost 2 bases, J lost 7 bases, and 15 bases lay in between. The CDR3 has 14 amino acids. This CDR3 reads CSVESDSLPNTIYF. For the CDR3, the DNA is TGCAGCGTTGAATCGGACAGTCTCCCGAACACCATATATTTT.

This clonotype was counted ten times or more. V usage is TRBV10-3 and J usage is TRBJ2-1; tentatively, D is TRBD1 (6 bases). The CDR3 runs to 19 residues. Trimming left V 6 bases short and J 0 bases short, with 24 bases between. Germline lookup yields CDR1 ENHRY and CDR2 SYGVKD. CDR3 DNA: TGTGCCATCAGCGGATTCAGGTCGCAGGGGAGTAGCTCCTACAATGAGCAGTTCTTC. Translated: CAISGFRSQGSSSYNEQFF.

This clonotype has at least ten counts. The chain employs TRBV20-1 and TRBJ2-7; 10 bases line up with TRBD1. Germline V gene lookup returns CDR1 DFQATT and CDR2 SNEGSKA (reference sequence). The CDR3 is 14 residues long. V lost 4 bases to trimming and J lost 3 bases; unmatched junction nucleotides: 6. Here the CDR3 DNA reads TGCAGTGCTAAAGGGACAGGGGTGGACTACGAGCAGTACTTC. It yields the protein CSAKGTGVDYEQYF.